This T cell receptor (beta chain) comes out of a study of shared clonotypes between healthy human individuals. Study details: The cohort comprised a couple of women and a few men. Their ages spanned 18 to 49 years.

Some clones are missing from TCRdb's copy, which holds only in-frame ones; the method was immunoSEQ multiplex PCR. Of 1.6 million or so clones listed, roughly 96% are singletons. The CDR3 totals 16 residues. V was clipped by 5 bases and J by 6 bases; unmatched bases: 12. Germline-derived CDR1 and CDR2 are MDHEN and SYDVKM. None of the donors, who were healthy HIV-negative adults, had recently had acute infections or vaccinations. General study findings and limits: The study's rarefaction showed incomplete sorted-subset sequencing despite large depth.

On this clone itself: The target antigen is unknown.

The sample consisted of naive CD4+ T cells sorted from blood. Subset here: CD45RA+ positively selected. The chain combines TRBV28 with TRBJ2-3, with 9 bases matching TRBD1. The sequence came from a man younger than 40 in good health. The DNA of the CDR3 is TGTGCCAGCAGTAGATACCGACAGGGGGGCCTCGATACGCAGTATTTT. Translating it yields CASSRYRQGGLDTQYF.